The rows below give T cell receptor beta chains drawn from one sample of a study of regulatory T cells in long-lasting Graves disease. MiXCR, applied by TCRdb to the multiplex PCR reads, yields one record per CDR3 protein. The sample has about 440,000 distinct CDR3 sequences, under 15% seen once. This sample also appeared in a second study, on T cells in Graves' hyperthyroidism and ophthalmopathy.

Sequenced here: peripheral blood mononuclear cells (PBMCs), sampled at new diagnosis, from a patient treated with antithyroid drugs. The origin of the receptors is a woman in her thirties with Graves disease. Each CDR3 is given with its conserved first and last residue. Clone sizes are given selectively: once, few, many, or a class where the clone is expanded.

j_call,v_call,clone_size,cdr3_aa
TRBJ2-7,TRBV9,many,CASSGHPGLAGGYEQYF
TRBJ1-5,TRBV2,many,CASRGVGNQPQHF
TRBJ1-6,TRBV30,many,CAWSKGLSSYNSPLHF
TRBJ1-1,TRBV3-1,many,CASSQDRGRAEAFF
TRBJ2-3,TRBV11-3,many,CASDGSKGTDTQYF
TRBJ2-7,TRBV29-1,NA,CSVLRDGRSYEQYF
TRBJ2-1,TRBV25-1,NA,CASSESPGQGYNEQFF
TRBJ2-7,TRBV14,few,CASSPGTAWIEQYF
TRBJ2-5,TRBV19,NA,CASSTSSLLQETQYF
TRBJ2-5,TRBV11-3,many,CASRGDGKTQYF
TRBJ2-5,TRBV11-2,many,CASSFGTSVETQYF
TRBJ1-5,TRBV20-1,many,CSADVYGNQPQHF